The 26 T cell receptor beta chains below all came from one sample that was sequenced in a study of blood T cell repertoires in COVID-19. Using immunoSEQ multiplex PCR, the repertoire was profiled, and TCRdb retains in-frame clones only, with some absent. The sample holds hundreds of thousands of clones, roughly 80% seen once. What was sequenced was peripheral blood. These receptors were obtained from a woman of 80 years or more with acute or convalescent COVID-19.

The V and J genes are TRBV3-1 (or the pseudogene TRBV3-2) and TRBJ1-1; D is possibly TRBD1 (5 bases). Trimming removed 2 bases at V and 4 bases at J, with 11 bases between. The CDR3 spans 14 residues. The germline V gene has CDR1 LGHDT and CDR2 YNNKEL (reference sequence). The CDR3 nucleotides read TGTGCCAGCAGCCAAAGGGCAGGGTCCACTGAAGCTTTCTTT. It is translated as CASSQRAGSTEAFF.

This clone appeared a single time. This chain's CDR3 is CASSGTGWAEAFF. The CDR3 DNA reads as TGTGCCAGCAGCGGGACAGGGTGGGCTGAAGCTTTCTTT. V usage is TRBV7-9 and J usage is TRBJ1-1; TRBD1 aligns across 9 bases. The CDR3 has 13 residues. J was trimmed by 6 bases and V by 5 bases; bases with no gene match: 4. Germline CDR1 SEHNR, CDR2 FQNEAQ (reference sequence).

The V and J genes are TRBV12-5 and TRBJ2-5; 7 nucleotides line up with TRBD2. Germline-derived CDR1 and CDR2 are LGHNT and FRNRAP. The CDR3 covers 15 residues. Germline trimming cut 4 bases from V and 4 bases from J; bases unmatched to any gene: 9. CDR3 nucleotides: TGTGCTAGTGGTTACGGGGGGACCGACGGAGAGACCCAGTACTTC. Translating gives CASGYGGTDGETQYF.

This chain joins TRBV12-5 and TRBJ2-5; 8 nucleotides match TRBD1. Germline CDR1 LGHNT, CDR2 FRNRAP. The CDR3 is 15 residues long. Trimming took 4 bases from V and 2 from J; bases not matched to a gene: 6. CDR3 in amino acids: CASGSTGQGQETQYF. The DNA of the CDR3 is TGTGCTAGTGGTTCCACCGGACAGGGACAAGAGACCCAGTACTTC.

The chain combines TRBV29-1 with TRBJ2-2; D may be TRBD2 (7 bases). CDR3 length equals 14 residues. The germline CDR1 and CDR2 sequences are SQVTM and ANQGSEA. Trimming took off 0 bases at V and 4 bases at J, with 9 bases between the two ends. The CDR3 sequence: CSVEDGGPTGELFF. Here the CDR3 DNA reads TGCAGCGTTGAAGACGGGGGGCCCACCGGGGAGCTGTTTTTT.

The CDR3, as DNA: TGTGCCAGCAGTTTGAGATACAATGAGCAGTTCTTC. Residues: CASSLRYNEQFF. The chain couples TRBV28 to TRBJ2-1; no firm D call. Trimming stripped 3 bases from V and 4 bases from J, with 4 bases between. Germline CDR1 and CDR2: MDHEN and SYDVKM. The CDR3 totals 12 residues.

The chain joins TRBV4-1 to TRBJ1-2, with 8 nucleotides matching TRBD1. This CDR3 is built from 15 residues. Per the germline V gene, CDR1 is MGHRA and CDR2 is YSYEKL. Germline trimming cut 4 bases from V and 2 bases from J; bases unmatched to any gene: 6. CDR3 sequence (DNA): TGCGCCAGCAGCCTTGACAGGGGAGAAAACTATGGCTACACCTTC. Translating gives CASSLDRGENYGYTF.

This clone has at least ten counts. V usage is TRBV19 and J usage is TRBJ2-2, with 8 bases aligning to TRBD1. CDR3 length: 15 amino acids. Trimming took 3 bases from V and 6 from J; bases not matched to a gene: 6. From germline, CDR1 is LNHDA and CDR2 SQIVND (reference sequence). CDR3: CASSIFYRGSGELFF. DNA for the CDR3: TGTGCCAGTAGTATCTTCTACAGGGGGTCCGGGGAGCTGTTTTTT.

This rearrangement joins TRBV10-3 to TRBJ2-7, with TRBD2 identical over 7 bases. Germline values: CDR1 ENHRY, CDR2 SYGVKD. The CDR3 totals 12 residues. With V trimmed by 3 bases and J by 12 bases, 8 bases remained unmatched. CDR3 protein: CAISETSDHLYF. For the CDR3, the DNA is TGTGCCATCAGTGAAACTAGCGACCATTTGTACTTC.

The rearrangement joins TRBV5-1 to TRBJ1-3, with a possible D match to TRBD1 (5 bases). The CDR3 contains 17 residues. Germline CDR1 SGHRS, CDR2 YFSETQ. Trimming shortened V by 1 base and J by 0 bases, and 14 bases separated the two germline ends. As DNA, the CDR3 is TGCGCCAGCAGCTTGACGGCAGGGCTCTCCTCTGGAAACACCATATATTTT. Amino acids: CASSLTAGLSSGNTIYF.

This clone was observed a handful of times. The chain has TRBV19 and TRBJ1-1; D is possibly TRBD1 (5 bases). The CDR3 totals 15 residues. CDR1 is LNHDA and CDR2 is SQIVND in the germline V gene (reference sequence). V lost 5 bases and J lost 1, with 14 bases in between. The CDR3 bases are TGTGCCAGTAGTTTATCGGGACTCTCGAACACTGAAGCTTTCTTT. Translating gives CASSLSGLSNTEAFF. Variable domain in full (rest from reference TRBV19 and TRBJ1-1): DGGITQSPKYLFRKEGQNVTLSCEQNLNHDAMYWYRQDPGQGLRLIYYSQIVNDFQKGDIAEGYSVSREKKESFPLTVTSAQKNPTAFYLCASSLSGLSNTEAFFGQGTRLTVV.

The chain is built from TRBV5-1 and TRBJ2-5, with 12 bases that match TRBD2. This CDR3 contains 16 residues. Trimming at V came to 4 bases and at J to 4 bases, leaving 8 bases not matched to a gene. CDR1 and CDR2 (germline): SGHRS, YFSETQ. The CDR3, as DNA: TGCGCCAGCAGCCTTCCTAGCGGGGGGGCGGGAGAGACCCAGTACTTC. It codes for CASSLPSGGAGETQYF.

This sequence joins TRBV5-8 and TRBJ1-2, with a possible D match to TRBD1 (5 bases). Germline V lookup: CDR1 SGHTS, CDR2 YDEGEE. The CDR3 covers 14 residues. V was shortened by 4 bases and J by 3 bases, with 13 bases between the two germline ends. This CDR3 reads CASSVQGRDYGYTF. Written as DNA, the CDR3 is TGTGCCAGCAGCGTACAAGGCAGGGACTATGGCTACACCTTC. Full variable domain (remainder filled in from reference TRBV5-8 and TRBJ1-2): EAGVTQSPTHLIKTRGQQATLRCSPISGHTSVYWYQQALGLGLQFLLWYDEGEERNRGNFPPRFSGRQFPNYSSELNVNALELEDSALYLCASSVQGRDYGYTFGSGTRLTVV.

This rearrangement joins TRBV7-9 to TRBJ1-3; tentative D call: TRBD1 (6 bases). The V end lost 0 bases, the J end lost 0 bases, and 9 bases lay between the germline ends. Germline CDR1 SEHNR, CDR2 FQNEAQ (reference sequence). This CDR3 contains 16 residues. The DNA of the CDR3 is TGTGCCAGCAGCTTAGCACAGGGTACCTCTGGAAACACCATATATTTT. Translating gives CASSLAQGTSGNTIYF.

The genes are TRBV5-1 and TRBJ1-2; 9 bases map to TRBD1. The CDR3 covers 16 residues. V trimming: 0 bases; J trimming: 6 bases; junction bases outside the gene matches: 9. CDR1 is SGHRS and CDR2 is YFSETQ in the germline V gene. This chain's CDR3 is CASSLDLGQGSHGYTF. CDR3 bases: TGCGCCAGCAGCTTGGATCTGGGACAGGGATCTCATGGCTACACCTTC. Drawing the rest from reference TRBV5-1 and TRBJ1-2, the complete variable domain is KAGVTQTPRYLIKTRGQQVTLSCSPISGHRSVSWYQQTPGQGLQFLFEYFSETQRNKGNFPGRFSGRQFSNSRSEMNVSTLELGDSALYLCASSLDLGQGSHGYTFGSGTRLTVV.

This chain joins TRBV28 and TRBJ2-3; D may be TRBD1 (5 bases). This CDR3 has 15 residues. V was trimmed by 7 bases and J by 1 base, leaving 15 bases between them. Germline V gene lookup returns CDR1 MDHEN and CDR2 SYDVKM. The CDR3 protein is CASISIGAGTDTQYF. CDR3 bases: TGTGCCAGCATCAGCATAGGGGCCGGCACAGATACGCAGTATTTT.

The chain links TRBV11-2 to TRBJ2-7; tentatively, D is TRBD1 (5 bases). The V gene's germline CDR1 is SGHAT and CDR2 FQNNGV. Trimming took off 1 base at V and 2 bases at J, with 9 bases between the two ends. The CDR3 is 14 amino acids. CDR3 DNA sequence: TGTGCCAGCAGCTTAGCCCAGGGAACCTACGAGCAGTACTTC. Protein: CASSLAQGTYEQYF.

DNA of the CDR3: TGTGCCAGTAAAAGCGAAATAGGGGCGTCGATTGAAAAACTGTTTTTT. Protein product: CASKSEIGASIEKLFF. This chain links TRBV19 with TRBJ1-4, with D tentatively TRBD1 (5 bases). Germline-derived CDR1 and CDR2 are LNHDA and SQIVND (reference sequence). The V and J ends lost 7 bases and 7 bases respectively, with 22 bases between them. The CDR3 runs 16 residues.

The chain joins TRBV5-1 to TRBJ2-3; 7 nucleotides agree with TRBD1. With 7 bases clipped from V and 3 bases from J, the junction kept 14 bases outside the gene matches. The CDR3 is made up of 16 amino acids. Germline CDR1 and CDR2: SGHRS and YFSETQ. Here the CDR3 reads CASETGFNFPTDTQYF. The CDR3 DNA sequence: TGCGCCAGCGAGACAGGGTTTAATTTCCCAACAGATACGCAGTATTTT.

This clone was seen only a few times. Written as DNA, the CDR3 is TGTGCCAGCAGCAAACACCCACTCAAGCGGGAGGGCACCGGGGAGCTGTTTTTT. It is translated as CASSKHPLKREGTGELFF. The chain combines TRBV21-1 with TRBJ2-2; the table gives TRBD2 as D, unverified against the DNA. TRBV21-1 is a listed pseudogene. CDR3 length: 18 residues.

The J gene is TRBJ1-5, the V gene TRBV6-1, with D perhaps matching TRBD1 (6 bases). Germline CDR1 is MNHNS and CDR2 is SASEGT. The CDR3 sequence is 18 residues long. V was shortened by 3 bases and J by 2 bases, with 20 bases between the two germline ends. This CDR3 reads CASSEFAGAKGGNQPQHF. CDR3 nucleotides: TGTGCCAGCAGTGAGTTCGCAGGGGCGAAGGGTGGCAATCAGCCCCAGCATTTT.

This clone was observed once. V is TRBV10-3 and J is TRBJ2-1, with 9 nucleotides matching TRBD2. There are 13 residues in the CDR3. The V gene's germline CDR1 is ENHRY and CDR2 SYGVKD. Germline trimming cut 6 bases from V and 5 bases from J; bases unmatched to any gene: 2. The CDR3 region has the DNA TGTGCCATCAGGACTAGCGGCGACAATGAGCAGTTCTTC. Translation: CAIRTSGDNEQFF.

V gene TRBV19 combines with J gene TRBJ1-5; 8 bases map to TRBD1. Germline-derived CDR1 and CDR2 are LNHDA and SQIVND (reference sequence). V dropped 3 bases and J dropped 6; count of bases not matched to a gene: 4. CDR3 length equals 14 residues. CDR3 DNA sequence: TGTGCCAGTAGTATGGACAGGGTAGGTCAGCCCCAGCATTTT. Its translation: CASSMDRVGQPQHF.

The chain joins TRBV5-4 to TRBJ2-7; TRBD2 is a possible D gene (5 bases). Trimming cost V 3 bases and J 6 bases, with 7 bases left between them. The V gene's germline CDR1 is SGHNT and CDR2 YYREEE (reference sequence). This CDR3 is 11 amino acids long. The CDR3 DNA follows: TGTGCCAGCAGCTCGGACTCCGAGCAGTACTTC. The encoded protein is CASSSDSEQYF. Full variable domain (rest looked up from reference TRBV5-4 and TRBJ2-7): ETGVTQSPTHLIKTRGQQVTLRCSSQSGHNTVSWYQQALGQGPQFIFQYYREEENGRGNFPPRFSGLQFPNYSSELNVNALELDDSALYLCASSSDSEQYFGPGTRLTVT.

This clone was detected only a few times. V and J are TRBV13 and TRBJ2-1; 13 positions agree with TRBD2. V lost 5 bases, J lost 6 bases, and 13 bases stayed unmatched. Germline V gives CDR1 PRHDT, CDR2 FYEKMQ (reference sequence). The CDR3 is 18 amino acids. In DNA, the CDR3 is TGTGCCAGCAGCCGAGACGCGCCCGGGACTAGCGGGATCAATGAGCAGTTCTTC. It translates to CASSRDAPGTSGINEQFF.

This clone was recorded a few times. At one boundary the junction diverges from the germline segment, which might be a read error. The chain employs TRBV6-6 and TRBJ2-1, with a tentative D call TRBD2 (6 bases). The length of the CDR3 is 16 residues. Looked up from germline, CDR1 is MNHNY and CDR2 is SVGAGI (reference sequence). The CDR3, as DNA: TGTGCCAGCAGTTACTCGGCGGGGAGGTCCTTCAATGAGCAGTTCTTC. This translates into CASSYSAGRSFNEQFF.